This T cell receptor beta chain was sequenced in a study of T cell repertoires in cytomegalovirus infection. Study details: Both recently identified HLA-C-restricted and well-studied HLA-B-restricted CMV epitopes were used in the study. Public TCR beta signatures indicated both CMV infection and matching HLA type. Whole-study findings and limits: Based on cumulative public TCR beta family frequency, carriers of CMV plus the relevant HLA were identified. Ex vivo, HLA-C-restricted CMV-specific TCR beta clonotypes prevailed over the rest of the response.

This clonotype was found a few times. Its antigen is not identified. Each CDR3 protein gets one entry after TCRdb re-called the reads with MiXCR. Of over 250,000 distinct CDR3 sequences in the sample, 20% to 25% were seen once. Material: cultured PBMCs, obtained from culture after CMV antigen stimulation. The TCR originated in a human donor in good health (CMV status not recorded). Some clones in this sample may be carry-over from other donors' samples.

CDR3 loop: CASGERGPQHF. The CDR3 region has the DNA TGTGCCAGCGGCGAACGTGGGCCCCAGCATTTT. This rearrangement joins TRBV2 to TRBJ1-5; D unclear. Trimming cost V 8 bases and J 9 bases, with 11 bases left between them. This CDR3 has 11 amino acids. Germline V gene data show CDR1 as SNHLY and CDR2 as FYNNEI.